The sequence of this TCR beta chain was determined in a study of naive and memory T cell subsets (dated by TCRdb to the late 2010s). For the study in its entirety: According to the figure summarizing the samples, there were about 10 blood donors, 7 tuberculin skin test biopsies and 3 saline control biopsies. PCR2 was typically performed as a SYBR Green qPCR that was stopped at a set threshold, although end-point PCR (approximately 6 cycles) could be used instead for low-input samples. Findings and caveats that apply to the study as a whole: The potential sensitivity of the RNA-based method to TCR transcript changes with T cell activation and differentiation was acknowledged.

This clonotype was counted ten times or more. What antigen it recognizes has not been identified. No base quality values were provided; no much bigger clone lies one nucleotide off. Using 3' ligation of a UMI-containing oligonucleotide to TCR cDNA, the study laid out a robust and sensitive protocol to amplify, sequence and analyze TCRs. For whole blood analysis, approximately 2.5 ml of peripheral blood was collected from healthy adult volunteers into Tempus tubes, and RNA was extracted following the manufacturer's instructions. Total RNA was used without cell sorting and was treated with RQ1 DNase before reverse transcription, with a target input of about 1 to 1000 ng. Libraries were prepared from skin biopsies and whole blood so that pipeline robustness could be tested in samples in which T cells form a minority population. Trimming leaves V shorter by 6 bases and J shorter by 4 bases, with the junction holding 14 bases beyond the gene matches. The CDR3, cysteine through phenylalanine, is 17 amino acids long. Just the 51-base CDR3 DNA is kept, in frame starting at base 1. Sequences SGHKS (CDR1) and YYEKEE (CDR2) are obtained from the germline V gene (reference sequence).

Library prep was done by UMI-ligation and nested PCR. The ligated cDNA was amplified by four rounds of PCR, in which nested alpha and beta constant region primers were used together with the SP2 primer. For the blood and skin samples, TCR RNA was reverse transcribed with SuperScript IV using primers for the alpha and beta constant regions. An oligonucleotide carrying the Illumina SP2 primer and a UMI was ligated to the 3' end of the cDNA by means of T4 RNA ligase 1. To prevent hairpin formation, the 12-nucleotide UMI was made up of two random hexamers with an eight-base spacer between them. From the second PCR onward, TCR alpha and beta chain libraries were processed separately, and dual indexing was applied for multiplexing. After pooling, the indexed libraries were analyzed by capillary electrophoresis and sequenced on either an Illumina MiSeq or NextSeq. To boost base diversity and improve cluster recognition, PhiX DNA at about 5-7.5% was spiked into the libraries. The original pipeline was this. Demultiplexor pulled UMIs out of read 2, joined the UMIs with the TCR sequence from read 1, and separated reads according to sample indices. V and J genes and V-J junctions were identified by Decombinator, and each TCR was assigned a five-part identifier that included V and J deletions. Collapsinator used UMIs to correct sequencing errors and PCR amplification heterogeneity, producing a UMI-based abundance for each TCR. CDR3Translator turned identifiers into nucleotide sequence, translated the nucleotide sequence into amino acids, and pulled out CDR3 regions based on terminal motifs. Error-corrected counts of alpha and beta TCRs from blood and skin were compared after being normalized to the amount of input RNA. The raw public data were reprocessed by TCRdb itself: fastp quality trimming at Q25, MiXCR clonotype calling, in-frame beta chains only. Identical CDR3 proteins give one entry, which carries the most common genes and DNA. The V and J calls follow TCRdb's processing rather than the paper's. This sample gives approximately 30,000 distinct CDR3 sequences in total; 4% to 6.5% of them show up just once. Roughly 6.8% of the sample goes to the ten largest clones.

Sequencing was performed on blood. This receptor was obtained from an adult in good health. This chain joins TRBV5-5 to TRBJ2-3, with 10 middle bases fitting TRBD2. The CDR3 corresponds to CASIWSASGSLADTQYF. In nucleotides, the sequence is TGTGCCAGCATCTGGTCGGCTAGCGGGAGTTTAGCAGATACGCAGTATTTT.